Given below is one TCR beta chain in context. With 4 bases clipped from V and 5 bases from J, the junction kept 17 bases outside the gene matches. Germline values: CDR1 MRHNA, CDR2 SNTAGT. The CDR3 spans 18 residues. The PCR ran on 60 Vbeta and 13 Jbeta primers. TCRdb keeps only in-frame clones here, not all; method: immunoSEQ multiplex PCR. Among 150,000 to 200,000 clones listed, around 81% were seen once. The source of the sample is a study of cytomegalovirus exposure and HLA in healthy donors. Sequencing used PBMCs. The sequence was collected from a man younger than 30 in good health and CMV-seronegative. The chain has TRBV6-4 and TRBJ2-7, with 10 bases lining up with TRBD2. This chain's CDR3 is CASSVPSGSSPTIHEQYF. The CDR3 DNA sequence: TGTGCCAGCAGTGTCCCTAGCGGGAGTTCGCCTACCATCCACGAGCAGTACTTC.